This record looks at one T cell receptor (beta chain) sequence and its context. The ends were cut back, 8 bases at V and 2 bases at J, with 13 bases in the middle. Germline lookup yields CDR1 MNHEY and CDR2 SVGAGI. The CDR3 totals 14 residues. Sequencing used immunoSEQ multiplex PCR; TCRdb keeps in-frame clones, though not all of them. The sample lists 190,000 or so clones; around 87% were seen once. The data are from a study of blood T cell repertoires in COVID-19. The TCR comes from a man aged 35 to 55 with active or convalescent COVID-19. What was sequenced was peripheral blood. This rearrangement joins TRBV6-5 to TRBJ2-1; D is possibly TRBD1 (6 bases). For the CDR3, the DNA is TGTGCCAGCTTCTCTACAGGGACCTACAATGAGCAGTTCTTC. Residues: CASFSTGTYNEQFF.